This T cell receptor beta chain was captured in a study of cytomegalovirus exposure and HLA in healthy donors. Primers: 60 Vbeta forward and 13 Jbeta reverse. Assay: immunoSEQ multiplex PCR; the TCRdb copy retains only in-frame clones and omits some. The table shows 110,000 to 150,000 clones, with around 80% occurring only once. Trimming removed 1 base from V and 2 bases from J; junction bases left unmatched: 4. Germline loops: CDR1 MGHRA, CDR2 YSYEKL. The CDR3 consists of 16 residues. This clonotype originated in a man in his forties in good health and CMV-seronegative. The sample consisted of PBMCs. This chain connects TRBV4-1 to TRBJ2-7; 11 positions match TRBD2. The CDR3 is CASSQVYSGGAYEQYF. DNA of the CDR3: TGCGCCAGCAGCCAAGTGTATAGCGGGGGGGCCTACGAGCAGTACTTC.